These T cell receptor beta chains were read from a single sample in a study of siplizumab effects on memory and regulatory T cells. Repertoires were generated with immunoSEQ multiplex PCR, while TCRdb's copy carries only in-frame clones and drops some. Found here are fewer than 70,000 clones, around nine tenths of them singletons; the top ten hold 1.7%. The specimen was Tregs sorted from blood. The receptors were sampled from a human donor in good health. Each CDR3 is given with its conserved first and last residue. D genes are given only for firm matches. Clone size is stated in some rows and not others, as once, few, many or a class when expanded.

TGTGCCAGCAGTGAGGCACGGTACTACGAGCAGTACTTC,CASSEARYYEQYF,TRBJ2-7,NA,once,TRBV6-1
TGTGCCAGCAGCCCTATCACAGATACGCAGTATTTT,CASSPITDTQYF,TRBJ2-3,NA,NA,TRBV7-9
TGTGCCAGCAGTTACTCGAGTACAGATAGCAATCAGCCCCAGCATTTT,CASSYSSTDSNQPQHF,TRBJ1-5,NA,NA,TRBV6-6
TGTGCCAGCAGCCCCCGCGTAGCGGGACCGGTCGCAATACAGCAGTTCTTC,CASSPRVAGPVAIQQFF,TRBJ2-1,TRBD2,NA,TRBV7-8
TGCGCCAGCAGCTTGGGGACCAAGGGTAGCACAGATACGCAGTATTTT,CASSLGTKGSTDTQYF,TRBJ2-3,NA,NA,TRBV5-1
TGTGCCAGCAGCCAAGATGGGGGGCCTGAAAAACTGTTTTTT,CASSQDGGPEKLFF,TRBJ1-4,NA,NA,TRBV14
TGTGCCAGCAGCTTACTAGCGGGATCTGAGCAGTTCTTC,CASSLLAGSEQFF,TRBJ2-1,TRBD2,NA,TRBV7-9
TGTGCCAGCAGTTTTTGGCCTAGCGGGGGCCCCTACAATGAGCAGTTCTTC,CASSFWPSGGPYNEQFF,TRBJ2-1,TRBD2,NA,TRBV27
TGCGCCAGCAGCTCAGGGTGGGGGTATGGCTACACCTTC,CASSSGWGYGYTF,TRBJ1-2,NA,once,TRBV5-1
TGTGCCAGCAGAACCTCCAGGGCCAGGGCAGATACGCAGTATTTT,CASRTSRARADTQYF,TRBJ2-3,NA,NA,TRBV11-3
TGTGCCAGCAGCTTAGCGCGTAGCGGGAAGGCTCATACGCAGTATTTT,CASSLARSGKAHTQYF,TRBJ2-3,TRBD2,NA,TRBV7-8
TGTGCCAGCAGCTTAGGAGCGGGAGACACAGATACGCAGTATTTT,CASSLGAGDTDTQYF,TRBJ2-3,TRBD2,NA,TRBV7-9
TGTGCCAGCAGTGCGTGGATCTTAAGGGCAAACTATGGCTACACCTTC,CASSAWILRANYGYTF,TRBJ1-2,NA,NA,TRBV2
TGTGCCAGCAGCTCAGGGTTCGGGGAGCAGTACTTC,CASSSGFGEQYF,TRBJ2-7,NA,NA,TRBV7-9
TGTGCCAGTAGTATATTAGGGGGGAACACTGAAGCTTTCTTT,CASSILGGNTEAFF,TRBJ1-1,NA,NA,TRBV19
TGTGCTAGTGGTTTGGTACTTATGAACACTGAAGCTTTCTTT,CASGLVLMNTEAFF,TRBJ1-1,NA,NA,TRBV12-5
TGTGCCAGCAGTGCCGGCCTTGGGCAGCCCCAGCATTTT,CASSAGLGQPQHF,TRBJ1-5,NA,NA,TRBV2
TGTGCCAGCTCCCCCACCATAGGAGAGACCCAGTACTTC,CASSPTIGETQYF,TRBJ2-5,NA,NA,TRBV18
TGTGCCAGCGGCCGAACGGGGGGGACTGAAGCTTTCTTT,CASGRTGGTEAFF,TRBJ1-1,NA,NA,TRBV6-6
TGTGCCAGCAGCCAATTTCGGGGGGAGCAGTACTTC,CASSQFRGEQYF,TRBJ2-7,NA,many,TRBV7-9
TGTGCTAGCAGTCCCGGGACAGGCTCCTACGAGCAGTACTTC,CASSPGTGSYEQYF,TRBJ2-7,TRBD1,NA,TRBV7-7
TGTGCCAGCAGCCAACGACTCGGACAGGGGGCTTCATCTGAAAAACTGTTTTTT,CASSQRLGQGASSEKLFF,TRBJ1-4,TRBD1,NA,TRBV4-2
TGTGCCAGTAGTATTAGGGACAGAGCCTACGAGCAGTACTTC,CASSIRDRAYEQYF,TRBJ2-7,TRBD1,NA,TRBV19
TGTGCCAGCAGCCCGGGAAGGGTCACCTACGAGCAGTACTTC,CASSPGRVTYEQYF,TRBJ2-7,NA,NA,TRBV5-5
TGCGCCAGCAGCCAAGTTGCTAGCGGGAGAGCCCAGTACTTC,CASSQVASGRAQYF,TRBJ2-5,TRBD2,NA,TRBV4-1
TGTGCCAGCAGGGACAGGGGTAGGTTCTACTATGGCTACACCTTC,CASRDRGRFYYGYTF,TRBJ1-2,TRBD1,NA,TRBV2
TGTGCCAGCAGTGAAATCAGGGGGGGATACAATGAGCAGTTCTTC,CASSEIRGGYNEQFF,TRBJ2-1,NA,NA,TRBV25-1
TGCGCCATCCCGGGGTTAAGGGGCCCAGCCAAAAACATTCAGTACTTC,CAIPGLRGPAKNIQYF,TRBJ2-4,NA,once,TRBV5-1
TGCAGTGCCAGTGCTCGTGGCTACACCTTC,CSASARGYTF,TRBJ1-2,NA,NA,TRBV20-1
TGCGCCAGCAGCCAAGACTGGGCCCAAGAGACCCAGTACTTC,CASSQDWAQETQYF,TRBJ2-5,NA,NA,TRBV4-1
TGTGCCACCCAGGGGGGAGCCTACGAGCAGTACTTC,CATQGGAYEQYF,TRBJ2-7,NA,NA,TRBV7-9
TGCGCCAGCAGTGAGGGGACAGGGGGTTACACCGGGGAGCTGTTTTTT,CASSEGTGGYTGELFF,TRBJ2-2,TRBD1,NA,TRBV10-1
TGTGCCAGCAGCCAGCGGACAGGGGTCGTCGCGGCGACCCAGTACTTC,CASSQRTGVVAATQYF,TRBJ2-5,TRBD1,NA,TRBV11-3
TGTGCCAGCAGCTTCTATGGGACGAGGGGAGATACGCAGTATTTT,CASSFYGTRGDTQYF,TRBJ2-3,NA,few,TRBV7-2
TGCGCCAGCAGCATGACAGTCGGTAGCGGGAGGAGCACAGATACGCAGTATTTT,CASSMTVGSGRSTDTQYF,TRBJ2-3,TRBD2,NA,TRBV5-1
TGTGCCAGTAGTATTGCCAGGGGTGTTGGCTACACCTTC,CASSIARGVGYTF,TRBJ1-2,NA,once,TRBV19
TGTGCCAGCAGTTACGTACAGGGGGATCAGCCCCAGCATTTT,CASSYVQGDQPQHF,TRBJ1-5,TRBD1,NA,TRBV6-5
TGTGCCAGCAGCTTAGCTTTAGGCGGGAGCGCTGAAGATACGCAGTATTTT,CASSLALGGSAEDTQYF,TRBJ2-3,TRBD2,NA,TRBV7-9
TGTGCTAGTGGTTTGCTCAGTAGCACAGATACGCAGTATTTT,CASGLLSSTDTQYF,TRBJ2-3,NA,NA,TRBV12-5
TGTGCCAGCAGCCTCCCGGGACAGAAAGCTTTCTTT,CASSLPGQKAFF,TRBJ1-1,TRBD1,NA,TRBV6-5
TGTGCCATCACACCGGGACAGGGTAGGGGAAATGAGCAGTTCTTC,CAITPGQGRGNEQFF,TRBJ2-1,TRBD1,NA,TRBV10-3
TGTGCCAGCAGCTTGAGCGGGACCTACGAGCAGTACTTC,CASSLSGTYEQYF,TRBJ2-7,TRBD2,NA,TRBV11-3
TGTGCCAGTAGTACCGGGACACCCATATCCTACGAGCAGTACTTC,CASSTGTPISYEQYF,TRBJ2-7,NA,NA,TRBV19
TGCGCCAGCAGCCCGGGGGGGACGGCTGGAAACACCATATATTTT,CASSPGGTAGNTIYF,TRBJ1-3,NA,NA,TRBV5-1
TGTGCCAGCAGCAAGAGGCGGAACACTGAAGCTTTCTTT,CASSKRRNTEAFF,TRBJ1-1,NA,NA,TRBV7-3
TGTGCCAGCTCTGGGCACTCATGGGGTCGTGGCTACACCTTC,CASSGHSWGRGYTF,TRBJ1-2,NA,NA,TRBV6-5
TGCGCCAGCAGTGCGACTAGCGGAGAGACCCAGTACTTC,CASSATSGETQYF,TRBJ2-5,TRBD2,once,TRBV10-2
TGTGCCAGCAGCCGGACTAGCGGGAGGTCCCTCTACAATGAGCAGTTCTTC,CASSRTSGRSLYNEQFF,TRBJ2-1,TRBD2,NA,TRBV13
TGTGCCAGCAGTAATTCGGGAGCCTCCTACAATGAGCAGTTCTTC,CASSNSGASYNEQFF,TRBJ2-1,NA,NA,TRBV6-1